This T cell receptor beta chain comes out of a study of OX40 agonist ivuxolimab in advanced cancers. Study at large: A partial response was reached by three patients: one with hepatocellular carcinoma and two with cutaneous melanoma.

The repertoire was sequenced with immunoSEQ multiplex PCR; TCRdb's copy has only in-frame clones and lacks some. Counted here are fewer than 95,000 clones, 92% occurring once; the ten biggest clones make up 3.4%. Whole-study findings and limits: At 0.1 to 3.0 mg/kg and by week 6, clonal expansion occurred in CD4+ and CD8+ blood T cells. Partial responders receiving 0.1-3.0 mg/kg showed among the lowest clonal expansion.

Points on this clone: Its matching antigen is unknown.

In germline, CDR1 is WNHNN, CDR2 SYGVQD (reference sequence). The length of the CDR3 is 13 residues. V lost 6 bases and J 0 bases, leaving 7 bases between the germline ends. The study sampled blood at baseline, cycle 4 day 1, and cycle 7 day 1. The source of this sequence is an adult with an advanced solid tumor such as melanoma, head and neck, liver or kidney cancer. Sequences were derived from CD4+ or CD8+ T cells sorted from blood, sampled in a trial of the OX40 agonist ivuxolimab. V gene TRBV10-1 combines with J gene TRBJ2-3; D unresolved. The CDR3 here is CASSDLSTDTQYF. The CDR3 bases are TGCGCCAGCAGCGACCTTAGCACAGATACGCAGTATTTT.